This T cell receptor (beta chain) originates from a study of identical twins. Germline lookup yields CDR1 SGHRS and CDR2 YFSETQ. This CDR3 region has 15 residues. V was pared by 0 bases and J by 7 bases, with 8 bases of the junction left unmatched. This clonotype was seen a handful of times. Its antigen is currently unknown. General observations from the study: Analyses of zero insertions could, in part, be confounded by invariant MAIT and iNKT cells. Twin sharing of out-of-frame TCR alpha was underestimated by models in monozygotic pairs.

cDNA carried unique molecular identifiers, and a universal primer site was added by template switching. TCRdb ran MiXCR on the 5' RACE reads and lists one entry per CDR3 protein. The repertoire holds about 470,000 distinct CDR3 sequences, 24% seen once, with 2.9% in the top ten. Another study also made use of these data, one on T cells expressing NK-cell markers. From that study: CD8+ T cells in more than five donors included dominant NKG2C+ clonotypes at 1.0-7.0%.

This clonotype was obtained from a woman under 30 in good health. Sequenced sample: CD4+ T cells sorted from blood. The chain employs TRBV5-1 and TRBJ1-1; 8 bases are a match to TRBD1. The CDR3 DNA follows: TGCGCCAGCAGCTTGGCAGGGGGCTGGTGGAATGAAGCTTTCTTT. Its protein is CASSLAGGWWNEAFF. The variable domain in full, with the rest retrieved from reference TRBV5-1 and TRBJ1-1, is KAGVTQTPRYLIKTRGQQVTLSCSPISGHRSVSWYQQTPGQGLQFLFEYFSETQRNKGNFPGRFSGRQFSNSRSEMNVSTLELGDSALYLCASSLAGGWWNEAFFGQGTRLTVV.